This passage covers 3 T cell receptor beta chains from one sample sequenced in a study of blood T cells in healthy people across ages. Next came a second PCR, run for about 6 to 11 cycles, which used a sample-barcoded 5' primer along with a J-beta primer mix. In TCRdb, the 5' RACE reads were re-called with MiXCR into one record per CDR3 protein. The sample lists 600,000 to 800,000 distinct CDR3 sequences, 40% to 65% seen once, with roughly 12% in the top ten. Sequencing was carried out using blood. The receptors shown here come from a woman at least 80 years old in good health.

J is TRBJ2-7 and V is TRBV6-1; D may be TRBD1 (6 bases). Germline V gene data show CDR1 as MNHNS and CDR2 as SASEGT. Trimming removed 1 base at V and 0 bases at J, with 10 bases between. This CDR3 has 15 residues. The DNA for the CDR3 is TGTGCCAGCAGTGAAGGGCAGGGGACCTCCTACGAGCAGTACTTC. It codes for CASSEGQGTSYEQYF.

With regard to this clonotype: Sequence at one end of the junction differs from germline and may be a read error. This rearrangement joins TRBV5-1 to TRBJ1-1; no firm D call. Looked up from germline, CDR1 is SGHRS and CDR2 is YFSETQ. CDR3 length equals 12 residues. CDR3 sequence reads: CASSFFGTEVFF. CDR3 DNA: TGCGCCAGCAGCTTTTTCGGCACTGAAGTTTTCTTT.

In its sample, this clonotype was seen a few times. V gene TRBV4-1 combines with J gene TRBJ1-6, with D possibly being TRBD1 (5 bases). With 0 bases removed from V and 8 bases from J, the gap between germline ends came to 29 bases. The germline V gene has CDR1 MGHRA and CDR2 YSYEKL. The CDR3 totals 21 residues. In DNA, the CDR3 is TGCGCCAGCAGCCAAGATTTTCGTGCACGTTTTAACAGGCAGAGGGATTCACCCCTCCACTTT. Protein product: CASSQDFRARFNRQRDSPLHF.